One sample yielded the 4 T cell receptor beta chains listed below, sequenced in a study of OX40 agonist ivuxolimab in advanced cancers. The library came from the immunoSEQ multiplex PCR assay. Entries here come from immuneACCESS through TCRdb and include only in-frame sequences with V and J called. Some clones fail to appear in such tables; in the studies checked, an unresolved V gene covers under half of the shortfall, and the cause of the remainder is unknown. Across this sample there are about 58,000 clones, with 70% to 90% seen only once. The ten top clones hold around 0.76% of the sample. Specimen: CD4+ or CD8+ T cells sorted from blood, collected in a trial of the OX40 agonist ivuxolimab. These receptors all come from an adult with an advanced solid tumor such as melanoma, head and neck, liver or kidney cancer.

This sequence joins TRBV11-2 and TRBJ2-3, with 7 bases identical to TRBD1. Germline CDR1 reads SGHAT; CDR2 reads FQNNGV. This CDR3 has 14 residues. Trimming at V came to 5 bases and at J to 2 bases, leaving 4 bases not matched to a gene. In DNA, the CDR3 is TGTGCCAGCAGCCCCACAGGGGCCACAGATACGCAGTATTTT. The encoded protein is CASSPTGATDTQYF.

The CDR3 sequence is CASSLAGTSSHEQYF. CDR3 in DNA: TGTGCCAGCAGCTTAGCCGGGACTAGCAGCCACGAGCAGTACTTC. The chain has TRBV11-2 and TRBJ2-7, with TRBD2 matching 9 bases. After removal of 1 base from V and 5 bases from J, the junction contained 6 bases not matched to a gene. The CDR3 runs 15 residues. Germline V CDR1 and CDR2: SGHAT, FQNNGV. Full variable domain (remainder filled in from reference TRBV11-2 and TRBJ2-7): EAGVAQSPRYKIIEKRQSVAFWCNPISGHATLYWYQQILGQGPKLLIQFQNNGVVDDSQLPKDRFSAERLKGVDSTLKIQPAKLEDSAVYLCASSLAGTSSHEQYFGPGTRLTVT.

The chain uses TRBV6-1 and TRBJ2-1; a weak D match, TRBD2 (5 bases). This CDR3 is built from 15 residues. Germline loops: CDR1 MNHNS, CDR2 SASEGT. Trimming cost V 6 bases and J 0 bases, with 12 bases left between them. Here the CDR3 reads CASRAGKLSYNEQFF. As DNA, the CDR3 is TGTGCCAGCAGAGCCGGGAAACTCTCCTACAATGAGCAGTTCTTC.

This clone was counted between two and nine times. This chain connects TRBV2 to TRBJ1-2, with 7 bases fitting TRBD1. CDR1 and CDR2 (germline): SNHLY, FYNNEI. The CDR3 totals 13 residues. The trim removed 8 bases at V and 2 bases at J, leaving 5 bases unmatched. CDR3 protein: CASDRQGNYGYTF. CDR3 DNA sequence: TGTGCCAGCGACCGACAGGGAAACTATGGCTACACCTTC.